These 26 T cell receptor beta chains came from one sample sequenced in a study of shared clonotypes between healthy human individuals. Naive CD8 cells were CD45RO-negative, positively selected for CCR7, excluding terminally differentiated effector memory CD45RA+ cells. Repertoires were generated with immunoSEQ multiplex PCR, while TCRdb's copy carries only in-frame clones and drops some. The sample consists of roughly 2 million clones, about 95% of them appearing once. The material sequenced was naive CD8+ T cells sorted from blood. All receptors derive from a man younger than 30 in good health.

The chain links TRBV5-1 to TRBJ2-3, with TRBD2 matching 12 bases. CDR1 is SGHRS, CDR2 YFSETQ, per germline. The CDR3 consists of 16 residues. The junction had 4 bases not matched to a gene; V was cut back by 3 bases and J by 2 bases. CDR3 sequence: CASSSTSGGTTDTQYF. The CDR3 nucleotides are TGCGCCAGCAGCTCCACTAGCGGGGGGACCACAGATACGCAGTATTTT.

This chain joins TRBV5-6 and TRBJ1-1, with D possibly TRBD1 on 6 matching bases. The CDR3 covers 16 residues. V was cut by 4 bases and J by 1 base, with 17 bases left in between. Germline V gene lookup returns CDR1 SGHDT and CDR2 YYEEEE. CDR3 bases: TGTGCCAGCAGCGCGTCGCACAGGGAGGGGAACACTGAAGCTTTCTTT. This gives the protein CASSASHREGNTEAFF.

This clone was seen only once. The same CDR3 also results from other DNA sequences found in this sample. The V call is TRBV13, the J call TRBJ2-1, with no clear D. V lost 0 bases and J 9 bases, leaving 3 bases between the germline ends. Germline V gene lookup returns CDR1 PRHDT and CDR2 FYEKMQ (reference sequence). The CDR3 contains 11 residues. CDR3 DNA sequence: TGTGCCAGCAGCTTAGGCGGTGAGCAGTTCTTC. The encoded protein is CASSLGGEQFF.

CDR3 sequence (DNA): TGTGCCAGCAGCCAATACAACGAGCAGTACTTC. This sequence encodes CASSQYNEQYF. J is TRBJ2-7 and V is TRBV16; no reliable D call. Trimming cost V 1 base and J 5 bases, with 3 bases left between them. The CDR3 loop spans 11 amino acids. Germline lookup yields CDR1 KGHSY and CDR2 FQNENV.

V usage is TRBV6-1 and J usage is TRBJ2-5; D is undetermined. V dropped 6 bases and J dropped 2 bases, with 10 bases sitting between them. Germline values: CDR1 MNHNS, CDR2 SASEGT. The CDR3 consists of 13 residues. CDR3 sequence reads: CASRAPLQETQYF. The CDR3 nucleotides read TGTGCCAGCAGGGCCCCCCTTCAAGAGACCCAGTACTTC.

The chain couples TRBV7-2 to TRBJ2-7; possibly TRBD1 for D (6 bases). V lost 2 bases and J 5 bases, leaving 16 bases between the germline ends. CDR3 size: 15 residues. The germline V gene encodes CDR1 SGHTA and CDR2 FQGNSA. CDR3 sequence (DNA): TGTGCCAGCAGCTTACAACAGGGTATTAATCACGAGCAGTACTTC. This codes for CASSLQQGINHEQYF.

Comments on this clone: An end of the junction differs from the germline gene, which may be a read error. In DNA form, the CDR3 reads TGTGCCAGCTCGCCACTAGCGGGGGAGACAGATGAGCAGTTCTTC. Its translation: CASSPLAGETDEQFF. The rearrangement joins TRBV18 to TRBJ2-1; 11 positions match TRBD2. Germline V lookup: CDR1 KGHSH, CDR2 LQKENI. The CDR3 length is 15 residues.

The CDR3, as DNA: TGTGCCAGCAGCTTGGCCCTGGACAGGGAAGGGTATGGCTACACCTTC. Its protein is CASSLALDREGYGYTF. V usage is TRBV5-8 and J usage is TRBJ1-2, with 8 bases identical to TRBD1. V gave up 0 bases and J gave up 5 bases; unmatched junction bases: 9. CDR1 is SGHTS, CDR2 YDEGEE, per germline. The CDR3 is made up of 16 amino acids.

The chain joins TRBV2 to TRBJ2-3, with 13 bases identical to TRBD2. From germline, CDR1 is SNHLY and CDR2 FYNNEI. The CDR3 consists of 16 residues. J gave up 5 bases and V 2 bases, and 4 bases lay outside the gene matches. The CDR3 nucleotides read TGTGCCAGCAGTGAAACTAGCGGGGGGGAGATAGATACGCAGTATTTT. It translates to CASSETSGGEIDTQYF.

V usage is TRBV4-3 and J usage is TRBJ2-1; 7 bases match TRBD2. Per the germline V gene, CDR1 is LGHNA and CDR2 is YSLEER. The V and J ends lost 0 bases and 10 bases, in that order; junction bases with no gene match: 6. The CDR3 is 14 amino acids. The CDR3 DNA is TGCGCCAGCAGCCAAGACGCGGGAGCGTGGGAGCAGTTCTTC. Translation gives CASSQDAGAWEQFF.

The V gene is TRBV4-3, the J gene TRBJ2-2; possible D gene TRBD1, 5 bases. The ends were cut back, 1 base at V and 1 base at J, with 13 bases in the middle. Germline lookup yields CDR1 LGHNA and CDR2 YSLEER. The length of the CDR3 is 17 residues. The CDR3 DNA reads as TGCGCCAGCAGCCAAGCCGACAGATCCTTGAACACCGGGGAGCTGTTTTTT. It yields the protein CASSQADRSLNTGELFF.

This rearrangement joins TRBV6-5 to TRBJ1-5; D unclear. Trimming took 2 bases from V and 2 from J, leaving 10 bases between them. This CDR3 spans 15 amino acids. CDR1 is MNHEY and CDR2 is SVGAGI in the germline V gene. The CDR3 is CASSYVGGGNQPQHF. CDR3 DNA sequence: TGTGCCAGCAGTTACGTCGGCGGGGGCAATCAGCCCCAGCATTTT.

The chain recombines TRBV7-6 with TRBJ2-1; no reliable D call. The V gene's germline CDR1 is SGHVS and CDR2 FNYEAQ. The germline V and J ends were trimmed by 3 bases and 0 bases, with 6 bases remaining between them. This CDR3 has 14 residues. The CDR3 bases are TGTGCCAGCAGCTTCCACAGCTCCTACAATGAGCAGTTCTTC. It yields the protein CASSFHSSYNEQFF.

Regarding this clone: This CDR3 is also generated by other DNA sequences in the sample. This chain connects TRBV20-1 to TRBJ1-2; the D is unclear. The CDR3 is 11 residues long. Trimming stripped 6 bases from V and 6 bases from J, with 11 bases between. CDR1 is DFQATT, CDR2 SNEGSKA, per germline (reference sequence). CDR3 in DNA: TGCAGTGCCCTGGGTCAAGATGGCTACACCTTC. It translates to CSALGQDGYTF.

The rearrangement links TRBV6-1 to TRBJ1-1; no definite D call. Trimming took 2 bases from V and 3 from J, leaving 10 bases between them. The CDR3 extends over 14 amino acids. CDR1 is MNHNS and CDR2 is SASEGT in the germline V gene. The CDR3 DNA reads TGTGCCAGCAGTGAACATTGGGCGGACACTGAAGCTTTCTTT. Its protein product is CASSEHWADTEAFF.

A remark on this clone: This sample also contains other DNA sequences that code for the same CDR3. This rearrangement joins TRBV19 to TRBJ1-2; TRBD1 matches at 7 bases. Trimming at V came to 3 bases and at J to 4 bases, leaving 5 bases not matched to a gene. Germline loops: CDR1 LNHDA, CDR2 SQIVND (reference sequence). This CDR3 has 14 residues. In DNA, the CDR3 is TGTGCCAGTAGTATCCCGACAGGGTCCTATGGCTACACCTTC. It translates to CASSIPTGSYGYTF.

The chain is built from TRBV6-5 and TRBJ2-1; TRBD1 matches at 9 bases. The V segment lost 2 bases and the J segment 6 bases; nucleotides outside the gene matches: 5. CDR3 length: 15 amino acids. The germline CDR1 and CDR2 sequences are MNHEY and SVGAGI. CDR3 sequence (DNA): TGTGCCAGCAGTTACCCGGGACAGGGTGTCAATGAGCAGTTCTTC. It is translated as CASSYPGQGVNEQFF.

This rearrangement joins TRBV19 to TRBJ2-2; no reliable D call. The V end lost 1 base, the J end lost 2 bases, and 14 bases lay between the germline ends. Germline CDR1 reads LNHDA; CDR2 reads SQIVND (reference sequence). The CDR3 covers 17 residues. As DNA, the CDR3 is TGTGCCAGTAGTATAGTAACCCAGAGCCCCAACACCGGGGAGCTGTTTTTT. Translation: CASSIVTQSPNTGELFF.

The chain has TRBV29-1 and TRBJ2-7; 11 bases fit TRBD2. The germline gives CDR1 SQVTM, CDR2 ANQGSEA. V was pared by 2 bases and J by 2 bases, with 8 bases of the junction left unmatched. The CDR3 has 16 residues. CDR3 bases: TGCAGCGTTGAATACCCTAGCGGGGGGCCTACCTACGAGCAGTACTTC. Protein: CSVEYPSGGPTYEQYF.

This chain connects TRBV15 to TRBJ2-3, with D hard to call. This CDR3 has 13 residues. In germline, CDR1 is LNHNV, CDR2 YYDKDF (reference sequence). The V end was cut by 5 bases, the J end by 4 bases, with 10 bases between. The CDR3 loop is CATSPAQADTQYF. In DNA form, the CDR3 reads TGTGCCACCAGCCCAGCCCAGGCAGATACGCAGTATTTT.

This chain connects TRBV6-1 to TRBJ2-7; D perhaps matches TRBD1 (5 bases). CDR3 length equals 15 residues. CDR1 and CDR2 (germline): MNHNS, SASEGT. The V end lost 1 base, the J end lost 3 bases, and 13 bases lay between the germline ends. The CDR3 reads CASSEGQGIVYEQYF. The CDR3 DNA is TGTGCCAGCAGTGAAGGTCAGGGAATCGTCTACGAGCAGTACTTC.

The V and J genes are TRBV5-6 and TRBJ1-1; no reliable D call. Trimming took off 0 bases at V and 1 base at J, with 10 bases between the two ends. The CDR3 is 15 amino acids. Per the germline V gene, CDR1 is SGHDT and CDR2 is YYEEEE. DNA for the CDR3: TGTGCCAGCAGCTTGGGGTCAGGTTCGAACACTGAAGCTTTCTTT. This sequence encodes CASSLGSGSNTEAFF.

The chain employs TRBV6-6 and TRBJ1-5; possible D gene TRBD1, 6 bases. Trimming removed 6 bases at V and 1 base at J, with 10 bases between. Germline CDR1 and CDR2: MNHNY and SVGAGI (reference sequence). The CDR3 has 14 amino acids. The CDR3 reads CASRIQGSNQPQHF. The CDR3 DNA reads TGTGCCAGCAGAATACAGGGAAGCAATCAGCCCCAGCATTTT.

This clone has only one observation. V and J are TRBV2 and TRBJ1-3, with unresolved D. Germline CDR1 is SNHLY and CDR2 is FYNNEI. V was cut by 5 bases and J by 0 bases, with 11 bases left in between. This CDR3 is 15 amino acids long. The CDR3 DNA reads as TGTGCCAGCAGTACAGACGCCAACTCTGGAAACACCATATATTTT. Translated: CASSTDANSGNTIYF.

The chain joins TRBV15 to TRBJ2-7, with D perhaps assigned TRBD1 or TRBD2 (5 bases each). The CDR3 contains 15 residues. V was clipped by 1 base and J by 1 base, with 11 bases between them. Looked up from germline, CDR1 is LNHNV and CDR2 is YYDKDF (reference sequence). The DNA for the CDR3 is TGTGCCACCAGCAGAGTTCTAGAGGGGTCCTACGAGCAGTACTTC. This encodes CATSRVLEGSYEQYF.

This clone was observed a single time. The chain employs TRBV29-1 and TRBJ1-1; the D is unclear. Germline lookup yields CDR1 SQVTM and CDR2 ANQGSEA. The V end lost 2 bases, the J end lost 11 bases, and 15 bases lay between the germline ends. The CDR3 loop spans 12 amino acids. The CDR3 here is CSVEKGQSGAFF. The DNA of the CDR3 is TGCAGCGTTGAAAAGGGCCAGAGTGGGGCTTTCTTT.